This T cell receptor (beta chain) is from a study of blood T cell repertoires in COVID-19. This CDR3 has 16 amino acids. CDR1 is MDHEN and CDR2 is SYDVKM in the germline V gene. Trimming removed 5 bases at V and 1 base at J, with 18 bases between. Measured with immunoSEQ multiplex PCR; TCRdb has only the in-frame clones, and not every one. There are roughly 160,000 clones in the sample; roughly 89% occur only once, and over 3.5% lies in the top ten. Sequenced material: peripheral blood. The chain combines TRBV28 with TRBJ2-7, with D possibly being TRBD2 (7 bases). This TCR derives from a woman aged 55-70 years who had recovered from COVID-19. CDR3 protein: CASSRYEGGRSYEQYF. The CDR3 coding sequence is TGTGCCAGCAGTCGATACGAGGGGGGGCGATCCTACGAGCAGTACTTC.